The clone carrying this T cell receptor (beta chain) was seen only a few times. Assay: immunoSEQ multiplex PCR; the TCRdb copy retains only in-frame clones and omits some. The table includes some 200,000 clones, around 90% detected once. The sample comes from a study of blood T cell repertoires in COVID-19. Study details: Both acute and convalescent COVID-19 samples were obtained from the United States, Italy and Spain.

Participant ages covered about 18 to 100 years across 24 US areas. The CDR3 has 16 amino acids. CDR1 is LNHDA and CDR2 is SQIVND in the germline V gene (reference sequence). V lost 3 bases to trimming and J lost 5 bases, with 19 bases between them. Material: PBMCs or T cells enriched from blood (not recorded which). This chain links TRBV19 with TRBJ1-1; TRBD1 is a possible D gene (6 bases). The sequence was collected from a man aged 25 to 40 in a cohort exposed to, infected with or recovered from COVID-19 (not recorded which). CDR3 sequence reads: CASSIRGALLATEAFF. The CDR3 nucleotides read TGTGCCAGTAGTATTCGGGGGGCTCTCCTAGCGACTGAAGCTTTCTTT.